This TCR beta chain appears in the sequencing data of a study of T cell repertoires in cytomegalovirus infection. About the study: Signatures in public TCR beta sequences pointed to both CMV infection and matching HLA type.

The study, taken as a whole, reports: The cumulative frequency of public TCR beta families identified carriers of CMV plus the relevant HLA. HLA-C-restricted CMV clonotypes gave the most frequent clonotype in two of eight donors.

This clonotype has ten or more counts. What it binds is not known. The CDR3 runs to 15 residues. V was cut by 5 bases and J by 3 bases, with 13 bases left in between. Germline V gene sequence: CDR1 MGHRA, CDR2 YSYEKL. MiXCR, applied by TCRdb to the reads, yields one record per CDR3 protein. There are almost 500,000 distinct CDR3 sequences in the sample; roughly 10% occur only once, and roughly 10% lies in the top ten. The clonotype originates from a human donor in good health (CMV status not recorded). Some clones in this sample may be carry-over from other donors' samples. The chain joins TRBV4-1 to TRBJ1-4; perhaps TRBD1 as D (6 bases). The sequenced material came from PBMCs. The CDR3 bases are TGCGCCAGCAGCGGGGGGCGAGGATCTAATGAAAAACTGTTTTTT. Translating gives CASSGGRGSNEKLFF.